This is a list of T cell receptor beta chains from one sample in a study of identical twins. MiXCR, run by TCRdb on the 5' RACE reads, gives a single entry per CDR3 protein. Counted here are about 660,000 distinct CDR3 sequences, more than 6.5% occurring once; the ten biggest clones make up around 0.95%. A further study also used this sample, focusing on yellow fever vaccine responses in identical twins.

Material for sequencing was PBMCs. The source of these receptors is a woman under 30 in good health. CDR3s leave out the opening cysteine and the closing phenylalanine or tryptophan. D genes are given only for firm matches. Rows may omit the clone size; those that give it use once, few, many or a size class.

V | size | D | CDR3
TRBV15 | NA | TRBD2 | ATSRGTGGSTDTQY
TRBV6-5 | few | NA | ASSYTQSGELF
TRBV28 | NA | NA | ASTKPEVFQETQY
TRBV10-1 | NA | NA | ASSESGARSYEQY
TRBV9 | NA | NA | ASNGGVRTDTQY
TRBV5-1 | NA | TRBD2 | ASSPRLAENEQF
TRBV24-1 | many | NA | ATSDPAAGIPNEQF
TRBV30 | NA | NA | AWSPLERAKNIQY
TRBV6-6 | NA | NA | ASSGEVVNEQY
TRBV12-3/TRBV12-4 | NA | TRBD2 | ASSTPGLGAYNEQF
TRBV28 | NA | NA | ASSFGIIAGELF
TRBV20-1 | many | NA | SARDPRAWATDTQY
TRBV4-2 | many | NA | ASSQDPGHVNEQF
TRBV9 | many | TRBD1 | ASSVAGTGFYGYT
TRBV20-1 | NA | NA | SAKVPGSYEQY
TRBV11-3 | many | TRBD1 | ASSQRDRDEQY
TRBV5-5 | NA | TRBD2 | ASSLVGLAGSSTDTQY
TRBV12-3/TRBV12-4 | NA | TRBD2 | ASRVTGTSSSYEQY
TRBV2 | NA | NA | ASSGEQGNGYT
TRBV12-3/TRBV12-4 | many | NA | ASRFPGSGANVLT
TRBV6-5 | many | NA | ASSYSGAGWIPNYGYT
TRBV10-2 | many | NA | ASVAGYNEQF
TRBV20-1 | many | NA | SASGGSNTEAF
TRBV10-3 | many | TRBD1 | AINRDRGGTDTQY
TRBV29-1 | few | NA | SVEEGGPSGANVLT
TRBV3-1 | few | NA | ASSQEEGGVSSYEQY
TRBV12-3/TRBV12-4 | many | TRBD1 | ASSPDRGEKLF
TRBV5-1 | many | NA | ASSERRQTDTQY
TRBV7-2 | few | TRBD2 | ASSLSGGYEQF
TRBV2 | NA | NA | ASSEGGTGELF
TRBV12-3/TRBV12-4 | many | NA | ASSLGSRSQETQY
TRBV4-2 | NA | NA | ASSQSTLTGELF
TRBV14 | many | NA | ASSQDVGGTQY
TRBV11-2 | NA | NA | ASSRAQTYEQY
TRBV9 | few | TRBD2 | ASSVVVFAGGELAGGLHNEQF
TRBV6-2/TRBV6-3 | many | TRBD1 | ASSYSSIGQATGELF
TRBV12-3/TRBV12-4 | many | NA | ASSLIRGSNEQF
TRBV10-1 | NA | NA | ASSESVHSYEQY
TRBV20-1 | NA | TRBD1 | SARGRDREGRETQY
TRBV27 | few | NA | ASSLRGFSQETQY
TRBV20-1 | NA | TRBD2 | SAKPSGRRDEQF
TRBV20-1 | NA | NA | SARGGQGEGQPQH
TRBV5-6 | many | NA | ASSLMRSYNEQF
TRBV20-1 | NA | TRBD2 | SARVSGDKLPYEQY
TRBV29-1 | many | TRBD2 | SVGSGRAQY
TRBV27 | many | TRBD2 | ASRQLAGGLEQY
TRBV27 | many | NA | ASSLSTRSYNSPLH
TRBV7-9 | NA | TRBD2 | ASRNEISGDYEQY
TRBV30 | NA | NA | AWNNLAEQF
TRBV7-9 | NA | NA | ASSSDSDGTDTQY
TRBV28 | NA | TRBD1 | ASSKTGGANYGYT
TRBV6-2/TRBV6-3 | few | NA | ASSYSSSAASNQPQH
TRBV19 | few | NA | ASTGRSTGELF
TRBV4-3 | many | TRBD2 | ASSQASSGSYEQY
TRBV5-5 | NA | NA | ASSLGEGPGELF